Sequencing of this T cell receptor beta chain was carried out in a study of a mutant IDH1 vaccine in newly diagnosed glioma. Concerning this clone: Its antigen is currently unknown.

The germline V gene has CDR1 SGHNT and CDR2 YENEEA. The ends were cut back, 4 bases at V and 5 bases at J, with 6 bases in the middle. This CDR3 has 11 amino acids. Indicated time point: week 5, during vaccination. Doses consisted of 300 ug of mutant IDH1 20-mer peptide each, paired with topical imiquimod. Data came from immunoSEQ multiplex PCR; TCRdb stores just in-frame clones and leaves some out. The sample shows tens of thousands of clones, roughly 82% of them seen only once. This chain uses TRBV11-3 with TRBJ2-7; D is uncertain. This sequence originates from a woman aged 18-35 years with glioma. Some clones in this sample may be carry-over from other donors' samples. The sample here was PBMCs, taken from a glioma patient whose treatment included an IDH1 peptide vaccine. For the CDR3, the DNA is TGTGCCAGCAGCTCTTCCCACGAGCAGTACTTC. Its translation: CASSSSHEQYF.